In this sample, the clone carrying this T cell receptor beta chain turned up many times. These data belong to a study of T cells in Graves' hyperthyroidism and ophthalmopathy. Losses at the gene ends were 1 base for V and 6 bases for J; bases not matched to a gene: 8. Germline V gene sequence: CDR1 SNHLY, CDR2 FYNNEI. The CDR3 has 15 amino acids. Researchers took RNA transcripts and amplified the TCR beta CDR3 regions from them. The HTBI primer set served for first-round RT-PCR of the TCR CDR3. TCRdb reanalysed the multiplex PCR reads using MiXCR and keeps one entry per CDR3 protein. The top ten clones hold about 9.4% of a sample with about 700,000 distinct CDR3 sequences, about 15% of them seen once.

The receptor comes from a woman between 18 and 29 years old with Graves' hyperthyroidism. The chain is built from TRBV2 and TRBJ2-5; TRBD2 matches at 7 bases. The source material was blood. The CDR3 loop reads CASSEVKTSTKTQYF. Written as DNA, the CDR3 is TGTGCCAGCAGTGAAGTTAAGACTAGCACGAAGACCCAGTACTTC.